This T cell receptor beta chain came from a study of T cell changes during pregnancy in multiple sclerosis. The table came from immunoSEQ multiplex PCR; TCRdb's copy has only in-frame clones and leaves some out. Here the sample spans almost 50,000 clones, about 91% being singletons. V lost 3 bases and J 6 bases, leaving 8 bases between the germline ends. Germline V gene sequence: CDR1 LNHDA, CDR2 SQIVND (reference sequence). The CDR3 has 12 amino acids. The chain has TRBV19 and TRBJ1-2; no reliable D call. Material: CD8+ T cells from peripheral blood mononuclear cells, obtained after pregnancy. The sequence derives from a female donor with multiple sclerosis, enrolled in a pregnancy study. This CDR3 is CASSILEDGYTF. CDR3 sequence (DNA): TGTGCCAGTAGTATTCTCGAGGATGGCTACACCTTC.